This entry concerns a single T cell receptor beta chain. The antigen is not known. The sample originates from a study of T cell repertoires and Cas9 in healthy adults. Study-wide findings and caveats: In vitro, SpCas9-reactive Tregs were reported to curb effector T cell proliferation and function.

Germline assignment: CDR1 SGHRS and CDR2 YFSETQ. The CDR3 sequence is 19 residues long. V was clipped by 4 bases and J by 0 bases, with 20 bases between them. Repertoires were generated with immunoSEQ multiplex PCR, while TCRdb's copy carries only in-frame clones and drops some. This table has tens of thousands of clones, roughly 90% appearing once. This receptor was obtained from a human donor in good health. Sequencing input: CD4+ effector T cells (CD127+, CD25-, CD137-, CD154-) from PBMCs; culture status not recorded. V and J are TRBV5-1 and TRBJ1-6; D perhaps matches TRBD1 (6 bases). CDR3 residues: CASSPRGGAESSYNSPLHF. CDR3 coding DNA: TGCGCCAGCAGCCCCCGAGGGGGGGCAGAGAGCTCCTATAATTCACCCCTCCACTTT.